The 11 T cell receptor beta chains below all came from one sample that was sequenced in a study of shared clonotypes between healthy human individuals. Clones were read by immunoSEQ multiplex PCR, and TCRdb kept only the in-frame ones, dropping some. The sample holds some 2,500,000 clones, over 85% seen once. The sequencing sample was made of naive CD4+ T cells from PBMCs. The subset is: CD45RA+ positively selected. Receptors originate from a man between 18 and 35 years old in good health. Some clones in this sample may be carry-over from other donors' samples.

The chain links TRBV28 to TRBJ1-5, with D possibly being TRBD1 (6 bases). The CDR3 is 14 residues long. V lost 5 bases to trimming and J lost 7 bases, with 15 bases between them. Germline loops: CDR1 MDHEN, CDR2 SYDVKM. CDR3 DNA: TGTGCCAGCAGTCCGTTCTGGGGGCCGCAGCCCCAGCATTTT. This codes for CASSPFWGPQPQHF.

The chain carries TRBV19 and TRBJ2-2, with TRBD1 identical over 8 bases. The CDR3 sequence is 16 residues long. Losses at the gene ends were 0 bases for V and 3 bases for J; bases not matched to a gene: 3. CDR1 is LNHDA, CDR2 SQIVND, per germline (reference sequence). The CDR3 is CASSIEYRGYTGELFF. As DNA, the CDR3 is TGTGCCAGTAGTATAGAATACAGGGGGTACACCGGGGAGCTGTTTTTT.

The chain recombines TRBV28 with TRBJ1-5; D gene unclear. The CDR3 is made up of 13 amino acids. Trimming removed 6 bases at V and 6 bases at J, with 12 bases between. Per the germline V gene, CDR1 is MDHEN and CDR2 is SYDVKM. This CDR3 reads CASSSGGRQPQHF. The DNA of the CDR3 is TGTGCCAGCAGCTCGGGTGGACGTCAGCCCCAGCATTTT.

The chain has TRBV6-6 and TRBJ1-5; 7 positions match TRBD1. Germline V CDR1 and CDR2: MNHNY, SVGAGI (reference sequence). After removal of 6 bases from V and 3 bases from J, the junction contained 5 bases not matched to a gene. This CDR3 has 14 amino acids. CDR3 DNA sequence: TGTGCCAGCAGACCGACAGGGTACAATCAGCCCCAGCATTTT. This codes for CASRPTGYNQPQHF.

This clone was seen a single time. V is TRBV27 and J is TRBJ1-1, with 8 nucleotides matching TRBD1. J was trimmed by 3 bases and V by 5 bases; bases with no gene match: 8. From germline, CDR1 is MNHEY and CDR2 SMNVEV (reference sequence). This CDR3 has 15 residues. CDR3 amino acids: CASSPGQGWDTEAFF. CDR3 nucleotide sequence: TGTGCCAGCAGTCCAGGACAGGGATGGGACACTGAAGCTTTCTTT.

In its sample, this clone was seen once. CDR3 in DNA: TGTGCCAGCGCGACGGGGCCATATAATTCACCCCTCCACTTT. Translating it yields CASATGPYNSPLHF. The chain has TRBV28 and TRBJ1-6, with D maybe TRBD1 (5 bases). Trimming took 8 bases from V and 4 from J, leaving 12 bases between them. The CDR3 runs 14 residues. Germline V gives CDR1 MDHEN, CDR2 SYDVKM.

The V call is TRBV7-3, the J call TRBJ2-7, with D possibly TRBD1 on 7 matching bases. Trimming left V 3 bases short and J 6 bases short, with 15 bases between. The CDR3 covers 14 residues. Germline lookup yields CDR1 SGHTA and CDR2 FQGTGA. The CDR3 protein is CASSLYHQGGEQYF. CDR3 bases: TGTGCCAGCAGCTTGTATCACCAGGGGGGCGAGCAGTACTTC.

The V call is TRBV25-1, the J call TRBJ2-7; tentative D call: TRBD2 (6 bases). The CDR3 runs to 13 residues. The V gene's germline CDR1 is MGHDK and CDR2 SYGVNS. V lost 8 bases, J lost 3 bases, and 14 bases lay in between. This chain's CDR3 is CASRGAGSYEQYF. The CDR3 nucleotides read TGTGCCAGCCGGGGTGCCGGGAGCTACGAGCAGTACTTC.

The V gene is TRBV5-8, the J gene TRBJ2-3, with a possible D match to TRBD1 (5 bases). Germline V gives CDR1 SGHTS, CDR2 YDEGEE. The length of the CDR3 is 14 residues. V gave up 0 bases and J gave up 5 bases, with 10 bases separating them. CDR3 sequence reads: CASSLGQGEDTQYF. DNA of the CDR3: TGTGCCAGCAGCTTGGGGCAGGGTGAAGATACGCAGTATTTT.

This clone was observed once. CDR3 nucleotides: TGCAGCGTTCTCGCCGGAGGAAGGTCGGGAAACACCATATATTTT. The encoded protein is CSVLAGGRSGNTIYF. The V and J genes are TRBV29-1 and TRBJ1-3; D unresolved. Deletions cut 5 bases from V and 4 bases from J, with 18 bases between. Germline CDR1 and CDR2: SQVTM and ANQGSEA. The CDR3 has 15 amino acids.

This clone appeared a single time. V is TRBV27 and J is TRBJ1-4; D is undetermined. The CDR3 has 12 residues. Trimming took off 6 bases at V and 3 bases at J, with 5 bases between the two ends. Germline V gene sequence: CDR1 MNHEY, CDR2 SMNVEV (reference sequence). CDR3 coding DNA: TGTGCCAGCAGGGATCCTAATGAAAAACTGTTTTTT. Translating gives CASRDPNEKLFF.